The T cell receptor (beta chain) under discussion was sequenced for a study of blood T cell repertoires in COVID-19. Study summary: Samples of COVID-19 (acute and convalescent) were obtained from the United States, Italy and Spain. PBMCs, B-cell-depleted T cells, or T cells provided the cDNA or gDNA that made up the material.

Original methodology: Amplified reference gene primers provided the basis for estimating nucleated cell counts. Method: immunoSEQ multiplex PCR; TCRdb's copy keeps in-frame clones and lacks some. That table is the source of V, J and clone size, and D and trimming were worked out from the DNA. The table has roughly 26,000 clones, 80% to 95% seen once; the top ten hold roughly 2.8%. The germline gives CDR1 SGDLS, CDR2 YYNGEE. There are 13 residues in the CDR3. V lost 3 bases and J lost 10, with 14 bases in between. The clonotype originates from a human donor in a cohort sampled during active COVID-19. The sample was peripheral blood. This sequence joins TRBV9 and TRBJ2-1; D is uncertain. In DNA form, the CDR3 reads TGTGCCAGCAGCGACCCCCTCCGGTTGGAGCAGTTCTTC. Translation: CASSDPLRLEQFF.